The present T cell receptor beta chain was sequenced within a study of cytomegalovirus exposure and HLA in healthy donors. Study-wide points: The authors enumerated 150 to 200 TCR beta chains as linked to cytomegalovirus. Earlier analysis looked at TCR beta V segments, and most were productive about 87% or about 30% of the time.

In the case of this clone: Its antigen is undetermined. This sample also contains other DNA sequences that code for the same CDR3.

The CDR3 runs 14 residues. CDR1 is MNHNY, CDR2 SVGAGI, per germline (reference sequence). Deletions cut 0 bases from V and 4 bases from J, with 9 bases between. The PCR used 60 Vbeta and 13 Jbeta primers. Libraries were prepared by immunoSEQ multiplex PCR; TCRdb keeps only in-frame clonotypes and omits some of them. Of about 140,000 clones in the sample, 77% were seen once. J is TRBJ1-1 and V is TRBV6-6; D is uncertain. The clonotype originates from a female donor in good health and CMV-seronegative. Sequencing was performed on PBMCs. The CDR3 nucleotides are TGTGCCAGCAGTTACTCTGAGTTTGGCACTGAAGCTTTCTTT. This encodes CASSYSEFGTEAFF.